A single TCR beta chain is shown here with its context. The antigen is undetermined. This specimen belongs to a study of monozygotic twins with inflammatory bowel disease. General observations from the study: No difference was seen in repertoire similarity between concordant and discordant twins, possibly from limited power. None of the different T cell subtypes could be distinguished from one another.

This CDR3 is 15 amino acids long. From its re-call of the 5' RACE reads, TCRdb lists each CDR3 protein once, without DNA. The sample shows approximately 420,000 distinct CDR3 sequences, and more than 2% sits with its ten largest clones. This TCR was sampled from a human donor with ulcerative colitis or Crohn's disease, or a healthy co-twin of an affected twin (not recorded which). The rearrangement joins TRBV12-3 or TRBV12-4 to TRBJ2-5; TCRdb proposes TRBD2, but this gene call is untestable without DNA. Sequences were obtained from blood. This CDR3 reads CASSAGGGPKETQYF.